The 32 T cell receptor beta chains listed next were all sequenced from one sample in a study of OX40 agonist ivuxolimab in advanced cancers. The data were produced by immunoSEQ multiplex PCR, yet TCRdb's version contains in-frame clones alone and is incomplete. This table holds some 130,000 clones, around 93% found once. This specimen was CD4+ or CD8+ T cells sorted from blood, taken in a trial of the OX40 agonist ivuxolimab. Source of these receptors: an adult with an advanced solid tumor such as melanoma, head and neck, liver or kidney cancer.

In this sample, this clone turned up once. V is TRBV29-1 and J is TRBJ2-3; D assignment may be TRBD1 or TRBD2 (6 bases each). CDR1 is SQVTM and CDR2 is ANQGSEA in the germline V gene. The CDR3 totals 14 residues. The ends were cut back, 6 bases at V and 1 base at J, with 14 bases in the middle. Written as DNA, the CDR3 is TGCAGCGTGGGGGGCTGGGGCCGCACAGATACGCAGTATTTT. Protein: CSVGGWGRTDTQYF.

This chain connects TRBV6-1 to TRBJ1-1; D is uncertain. Trimming took off 5 bases at V and 1 base at J, with 8 bases between the two ends. CDR1 is MNHNS and CDR2 is SASEGT in the germline V gene. The CDR3 runs 13 residues. The CDR3 DNA reads as TGTGCCAGCAGTCGCGACCGGAACACTGAAGCTTTCTTT. Protein: CASSRDRNTEAFF.

The chain employs TRBV21-1 and TRBJ1-4; the table's D call, TRBD1, was not checked against the DNA. TRBV21-1 counts as a pseudogene. The CDR3 has 19 amino acids. The CDR3 reads CASSKGVRDRGTTNEKLFF. For the CDR3, the DNA is TGTGCCAGCAGCAAAGGGGTCCGGGACAGGGGGACGACTAATGAAAAACTGTTTTTT.

The chain joins TRBV4-2 to TRBJ2-2; maybe TRBD2 (6 bases). Trimming shortened V by 1 base and J by 2 bases, and 11 bases separated the two germline ends. CDR1 and CDR2 (germline): LGHNA, YNFKEQ. There are 16 residues in the CDR3. CDR3 amino acids: CASSQATGSNTGELFF. The CDR3 region has the DNA TGTGCCAGCAGCCAAGCAACCGGGAGTAACACCGGGGAGCTGTTTTTT.

The V and J genes are TRBV7-2 and TRBJ2-5; 7 bases line up with TRBD2. CDR3 length: 15 residues. Germline CDR1 SGHTA, CDR2 FQGNSA. The V segment lost 4 bases and the J segment 1 base; nucleotides outside the gene matches: 6. CDR3: CASSSRGSSQETQYF. The CDR3 DNA follows: TGTGCCAGCAGCTCGCGGGGGAGCAGCCAAGAGACCCAGTACTTC.

The chain couples TRBV18 to TRBJ1-4, with D unclear. Per germline, CDR1 KGHSH and CDR2 LQKENI. CDR3 length: 16 residues. Trimming removed 3 bases at V and 5 bases at J, with 16 bases between. The CDR3 reads CASSPKRPTGNEKLFF. CDR3 DNA sequence: TGTGCCAGCTCACCGAAAAGACCGACTGGCAATGAAAAACTGTTTTTT.

This clone has a single count. J is TRBJ2-6 and V is TRBV6-5; D remains ambiguous. Trimming stripped 2 bases from V and 0 bases from J, with 5 bases between. In germline, CDR1 is MNHEY, CDR2 SVGAGI. The CDR3 is 15 amino acids. The CDR3 loop is CASSYGSSGANVLTF. The CDR3 DNA reads TGTGCCAGCAGTTACGGTTCCTCTGGGGCCAACGTCCTGACTTTC.

The J gene is TRBJ2-5, the V gene TRBV7-2, with 8 nucleotides matching TRBD2. The CDR3 loop spans 15 amino acids. CDR1 is SGHTA and CDR2 is FQGNSA in the germline V gene. V lost 5 bases and J lost 1; bases outside the gene matches: 6. CDR3 DNA: TGTGCCAGCAGCCTCTTCGGGACTAGCCAAGAGACCCAGTACTTC. Its protein product is CASSLFGTSQETQYF. Full variable domain (missing parts from reference TRBV7-2 and TRBJ2-5): GAGVSQSPSNKVTEKGKDVELRCDPISGHTALYWYRQSLGQGLEFLIYFQGNSAPDKSGLPSDRFSAERTGGSVSTLTIQRTQQEDSAVYLCASSLFGTSQETQYFGPGTRLLVL.

This chain's CDR3 is CASSVAAVRANGYTF. The CDR3 bases are TGTGCCAGCAGCGTTGCTGCCGTGCGGGCGAATGGCTACACCTTC. This chain uses TRBV9 with TRBJ1-2; D unclear. Trimming took off 2 bases at V and 6 bases at J, with 17 bases between the two ends. The length of the CDR3 is 15 residues. Looked up from germline, CDR1 is SGDLS and CDR2 is YYNGEE.

This clone was recorded once. The rearrangement joins TRBV6-6 to TRBJ2-7; tentative D call: TRBD1 (7 bases). The CDR3 spans 14 residues. With 5 bases removed from V and 0 bases from J, the gap between germline ends came to 11 bases. The germline V gene has CDR1 MNHNY and CDR2 SVGAGI (reference sequence). Written as DNA, the CDR3 is TGTGCCAGCAGTAGACAGGGACTCTCCTACGAGCAGTACTTC. Its protein is CASSRQGLSYEQYF.

This clone has only a few counts. The gene calls are TRBV6-4 and TRBJ1-2; D ambiguous. The CDR3 covers 11 residues. Trimming took off 2 bases at V and 5 bases at J, with 3 bases between the two ends. Germline V gene data show CDR1 as MRHNA and CDR2 as SNTAGT. The CDR3 region has the DNA TGTGCCAGCAGTGACAGTTATGGCTACACCTTC. Amino acids: CASSDSYGYTF.

Turning to this clone: At one of its ends the junction is not consistent with the germline gene, which may arise from a read error. The chain links TRBV5-6 to TRBJ1-4; D may be TRBD1 (6 bases). The CDR3 is made up of 12 amino acids. Germline CDR1 is SGHDT and CDR2 is YYEEEE. The CDR3 is CASSLSGSTGLF. The CDR3 DNA sequence: TGTGCCAGCAGCTTGAGCGGGTCGACAGGCCTTTTT.

This clone was seen once. The J gene is TRBJ2-2, the V gene TRBV4-3; D remains ambiguous. The CDR3 sequence is 13 residues long. Germline V gene lookup returns CDR1 LGHNA and CDR2 YSLEER. Trimming stripped 3 bases from V and 4 bases from J, with 6 bases between. The CDR3 protein is CASSQGSTGELFF. As DNA, the CDR3 is TGCGCCAGCAGCCAGGGCAGCACCGGGGAGCTGTTTTTT.

The V and J genes are TRBV9 and TRBJ1-2; 10 bases map to TRBD1. From germline, CDR1 is SGDLS and CDR2 YYNGEE. V shed 0 bases and J 7 bases; nucleotides not matched to a gene: 3. The CDR3 covers 14 residues. The CDR3 DNA reads TGTGCCAGCAGCGTAGGGGACAGGGGTTTTGGCTACACCTTC. The encoded protein is CASSVGDRGFGYTF.

This chain uses TRBV29-1 with TRBJ2-3; D remains unclear. The CDR3 spans 15 residues. The V gene's germline CDR1 is SQVTM and CDR2 ANQGSEA. V was cut by 1 base and J by 0 bases, with 11 bases left in between. CDR3 bases: TGCAGCGTTGAAGGTAGAGGAACTAGCACAGATACGCAGTATTTT. This translates into CSVEGRGTSTDTQYF.

The chain couples TRBV5-1 to TRBJ2-5, with D tentatively TRBD1 (5 bases). CDR3 length: 15 residues. With 0 bases removed from V and 1 base from J, the gap between germline ends came to 10 bases. CDR1 and CDR2 from the germline V gene are SGHRS and YFSETQ. The CDR3 spells CASSLVAGIQETQYF. The CDR3 DNA is TGCGCCAGCAGCTTGGTCGCAGGGATCCAAGAGACCCAGTACTTC.

The V call is TRBV28, the J call TRBJ2-4; the D is unclear. This CDR3 is 14 amino acids long. Trimming left V 7 bases short and J 5 bases short, with 15 bases between. CDR1 is MDHEN and CDR2 is SYDVKM in the germline V gene. As DNA, the CDR3 is TGTGCCAGCATCAGGTCTCCCGGAGAAAACATTCAGTACTTC. Its translation: CASIRSPGENIQYF.

The V call is TRBV27, the J call TRBJ1-1; D is uncertain. Trimming stripped 6 bases from V and 1 base from J, with 18 bases between. There are 16 residues in the CDR3. Germline CDR1 MNHEY, CDR2 SMNVEV (reference sequence). The CDR3 reads CASSLGPWTQNTEAFF. CDR3 DNA sequence: TGTGCCAGCAGCCTCGGACCCTGGACCCAGAACACTGAAGCTTTCTTT.

The CDR3 DNA reads as TGTGCCACCAGCAGTGATATCCACGGGCCCCAGCATTTT. Its protein is CATSSDIHGPQHF. The chain couples TRBV15 to TRBJ1-5; D not resolved. Germline V gene lookup returns CDR1 LNHNV and CDR2 YYDKDF (reference sequence). This CDR3 comprises 13 residues. Between the trimmed V and J ends, which lost 3 bases and 9 bases, there was a span of 12 bases.

J is TRBJ1-2 and V is TRBV19, with TRBD1 as a possible D gene (5 bases). The germline V gene encodes CDR1 LNHDA and CDR2 SQIVND (reference sequence). Deletions cut 4 bases from V and 4 bases from J, with 13 bases between. CDR3 length equals 14 residues. CDR3 sequence: CASSRAEGTYGYTF. The CDR3 bases are TGTGCCAGTAGTAGGGCCGAAGGGACCTATGGCTACACCTTC. The variable domain in full, with the rest retrieved from reference TRBV19 and TRBJ1-2, is DGGITQSPKYLFRKEGQNVTLSCEQNLNHDAMYWYRQDPGQGLRLIYYSQIVNDFQKGDIAEGYSVSREKKESFPLTVTSAQKNPTAFYLCASSRAEGTYGYTFGSGTRLTVV.

A single count supports this clone. The chain combines TRBV28 with TRBJ2-7, with TRBD1 matching 8 bases. Germline CDR1 and CDR2: MDHEN and SYDVKM. V was pared by 6 bases and J by 1 base, with 8 bases of the junction left unmatched. The CDR3 is 15 residues long. CDR3 DNA: TGTGCCAGCAGCCGAGACAGGGGAGGATCCTACGAGCAGTACTTC. Protein: CASSRDRGGSYEQYF.

J is TRBJ1-4 and V is TRBV2; D is perhaps TRBD1 (6 bases). This CDR3 spans 14 amino acids. Germline V gene sequence: CDR1 SNHLY, CDR2 FYNNEI. V lost 5 bases and J lost 4, with 11 bases in between. This CDR3 is CASSNRVGNEKLFF. CDR3 coding DNA: TGTGCCAGCAGTAACAGGGTTGGTAATGAAAAACTGTTTTTT.

This chain joins TRBV5-1 and TRBJ1-4, with no clear D. The CDR3 has 16 residues. CDR1 and CDR2 from the germline V gene are SGHRS and YFSETQ. V lost 0 bases, J lost 9 bases, and 18 bases lay in between. The CDR3 here is CASSLVIGRGKKKLFF. The CDR3 bases are TGCGCCAGCAGCTTGGTGATCGGGCGAGGGAAAAAAAAACTGTTTTTT.

The gene calls are TRBV10-3 and TRBJ2-3; unclear D gene. Germline V lookup: CDR1 ENHRY, CDR2 SYGVKD. CDR3 length: 14 residues. Trimming stripped 3 bases from V and 6 bases from J, with 13 bases between. The CDR3: CAISERRQLDTQYF. CDR3 nucleotide sequence: TGTGCCATCAGTGAAAGACGCCAACTGGATACGCAGTATTTT.

This sequence joins TRBV11-2 and TRBJ2-5; D remains unclear. V was clipped by 2 bases and J by 3 bases, with 13 bases between them. The CDR3 is 15 residues long. Per germline, CDR1 SGHAT and CDR2 FQNNGV. The CDR3 loop reads CASSLSRARKETQYF. For the CDR3, the DNA is TGTGCCAGCAGCTTATCAAGGGCCCGAAAAGAGACCCAGTACTTC.

The J gene is TRBJ2-3, the V gene TRBV6-6; D perhaps matches TRBD2 (6 bases). Trimming stripped 0 bases from V and 3 bases from J, with 10 bases between. Germline CDR1 reads MNHNY; CDR2 reads SVGAGI (reference sequence). The CDR3 sequence is 15 residues long. The CDR3 DNA sequence: TGTGCCAGCAGTTACTCGGGGGGACGGACAGATACGCAGTATTTT. Amino acids: CASSYSGGRTDTQYF.

CDR3 in amino acids: CASTPRGTEAFF. CDR3 nucleotides: TGTGCCAGCACTCCCCGAGGAACTGAAGCTTTCTTT. The V gene is TRBV6-6, the J gene TRBJ1-1; D call uncertain. V lost 7 bases and J 5 bases, leaving 11 bases between the germline ends. This CDR3 comprises 12 residues. Germline V lookup: CDR1 MNHNY, CDR2 SVGAGI (reference sequence).

This chain joins TRBV2 and TRBJ1-1, with D unresolved. Germline V gene data show CDR1 as SNHLY and CDR2 as FYNNEI. The ends were cut back, 2 bases at V and 5 bases at J, with 12 bases in the middle. CDR3 length: 14 amino acids. This CDR3 reads CASSESSGGTEAFF. The CDR3 coding sequence is TGTGCCAGCAGTGAATCTTCAGGCGGGACTGAAGCTTTCTTT.

This clone turned up a few times. The V gene is TRBV18, the J gene TRBJ1-3, with 8 bases identical to TRBD1. The CDR3 runs 16 residues. Trimming at V came to 6 bases and at J to 0 bases, leaving 7 bases not matched to a gene. CDR1 is KGHSH, CDR2 LQKENI, per germline. CDR3 nucleotide sequence: TGTGCCAGCTCTCGGGACAGGAAGAGCTCTGGAAACACCATATATTTT. Translated, it gives CASSRDRKSSGNTIYF.

This clone has just one count. The rearrangement links TRBV6-1 to TRBJ2-7; D is ambiguous. The V and J ends lost 4 bases and 7 bases respectively, with 8 bases between them. Germline assignment: CDR1 MNHNS and CDR2 SASEGT. The CDR3 has 11 residues. The CDR3: CASSVYGEQYF. CDR3 bases: TGTGCCAGCAGTGTTTATGGGGAGCAGTACTTC.

The V call is TRBV7-2, the J call TRBJ1-1; D unresolved. The CDR3 length is 13 residues. Germline CDR1 SGHTA, CDR2 FQGNSA. With 0 bases removed from V and 5 bases from J, the gap between germline ends came to 7 bases. CDR3 nucleotides: TGTGCCAGCAGCTTAGCTCAGGAGACTGAAGCTTTCTTT. Translated, it gives CASSLAQETEAFF.

The genes are TRBV7-9 and TRBJ1-5, with D perhaps matching TRBD1 (6 bases). V lost 3 bases and J 4 bases, leaving 13 bases between the germline ends. The CDR3 totals 15 residues. Germline CDR1 and CDR2: SEHNR and FQNEAQ (reference sequence). The CDR3, as DNA: TGTGCCAGCAGCTTGGGAGGGACACAAAATCAGCCCCAGCATTTT. Protein: CASSLGGTQNQPQHF. Looking up the rest from reference TRBV7-9 and TRBJ1-5 gives the full variable domain: DTGVSQNPRHKITKRGQNVTFRCDPISEHNRLYWYRQTLGQGPEFLTYFQNEAQLEKSRLLSDRFSAERPKGSFSTLEIQRTEQGDSAMYLCASSLGGTQNQPQHFGDGTRLSIL.